Listed below are T cell receptor beta chains from one sample, sequenced in a study of blood T cell repertoires in COVID-19. Produced via immunoSEQ multiplex PCR; TCRdb's table is partial and in-frame only. Of about 320,000 clones in the sample, 65% to 90% were seen once. Sequencing was done on a sample of peripheral blood. These receptors originate from a human donor in a cohort sampled during active COVID-19. The CDR3 runs from the conserved cysteine through the conserved F or W. The D gene is left open where the match is weak. The size entry is marked missing in some rows and otherwise reads once, few, many or a size class.

J	D	size	V	DNA	CDR3
TRBJ1-5	-	-	TRBV6-1	TGTGCCAGCAGTGAGACAGCTCATCAGCCCCAGCATTTT	CASSETAHQPQHF
TRBJ1-1	-	-	TRBV18	TGTGCCAGCTCACCACCCGTGGGGGCGACTGAAGCTTTCTTT	CASSPPVGATEAFF
TRBJ1-2	TRBD1	-	TRBV27	TGTGCCAGCAGTTTAGCCCAGGGACAGGGTGTTGGCTACACCTTC	CASSLAQGQGVGYTF
TRBJ2-4	TRBD1	-	TRBV19	TGTGCCAGTAGTAGAAGGCAGGGGGATGCCAAAAACATTCAGTACTTC	CASSRRQGDAKNIQYF
TRBJ1-6	-	-	TRBV11-2	TGTGCCAGCAGACGACGATCCCGCCAGGGTTCACCCCTCCACTTT	CASRRRSRQGSPLHF
TRBJ1-4	-	-	TRBV12-3/TRBV12-4	TGTGCCAGCAGCCTTAATGAAAAACTGTTTTTT	CASSLNEKLFF
TRBJ1-6	-	-	TRBV11-2	TGTGCCAGCAGCTTAGAGACAGGAAAGAATTCACCCCTCCACTTT	CASSLETGKNSPLHF
TRBJ1-1	-	-	TRBV5-1	TGCGCCAGCAGCTTGGGTGGCGGCCAGGGGGAAGCTTTCTTT	CASSLGGGQGEAFF
TRBJ1-6	TRBD1	-	TRBV7-9	TGTGCCAGCAGCAACCGGGACAGGGGAAATTCACCCCTCCACTTT	CASSNRDRGNSPLHF
TRBJ2-7	TRBD1	-	TRBV3-1/TRBV3-2	TGTGCCAGCAGCCCCAGACAGGGGACGGCTCGAGAGCAGTACTTC	CASSPRQGTAREQYF
TRBJ2-3	-	-	TRBV6-5	TGTGCCAGCAGTTCTACAGGGAAATTGGCAGATACGCAGTATTTT	CASSSTGKLADTQYF
TRBJ1-1	TRBD1	-	TRBV6-5	TGTGCCAGCAGTTCCAGGACAGGGGGCTACACTGAAGCTTTCTTT	CASSSRTGGYTEAFF
TRBJ2-7	-	-	TRBV2	TGTGCCAGCAATAGGGGCTACGAGCAGTACTTC	CASNRGYEQYF
TRBJ1-1	TRBD1	-	TRBV5-1	TGCGCCAGCAGCTTGGTACAGGGGATGAACACTGAAGCTTTCTTT	CASSLVQGMNTEAFF
TRBJ2-3	TRBD2	-	TRBV6-5	TGTGCCAGCAACGGACTAGCGGGAAGCACAGATACGCAGTATTTT	CASNGLAGSTDTQYF
TRBJ2-3	-	-	TRBV5-4	TGTGCCAGCAGCTCCGCCGCAGGGCTGGATACGCAGTATTTT	CASSSAAGLDTQYF
TRBJ1-4	-	-	TRBV27	TGTGCCAGCAGTTGGGTAGGGGGTGAAAAACTGTTTTTT	CASSWVGGEKLFF
TRBJ2-3	TRBD2	-	TRBV7-2	TGTGCCAGCAGCTTAGTTAGCGGGGGGATCACAGATACGCAGTATTTT	CASSLVSGGITDTQYF
TRBJ1-1	-	-	TRBV27	TGTGCCAGTCCGATCTCCAGGTACTTCATGAACACTGAAGCTTTCTTT	CASPISRYFMNTEAFF
TRBJ2-1	TRBD2	-	TRBV2	TGTGCCAGCAGCCCCACTAGCGGGGGGGCCATTGAGCAGTTCTTC	CASSPTSGGAIEQFF
TRBJ1-2	-	-	TRBV19	TGTGCCAGTAGTGCGAATACCAACTATGGCTACACCTTC	CASSANTNYGYTF
TRBJ2-2	-	-	TRBV10-1	TGCGCCAGCAGTGAGTCCTCGGGCGGGGAGCTGTTTTTT	CASSESSGGELFF
TRBJ2-7	-	-	TRBV9	TGTGCCAGCAGCGTAAGAGGAATGGACGAGCAGTACTTC	CASSVRGMDEQYF
TRBJ2-7	-	-	TRBV4-1	TGCGCCAGCAGCGGCCAGGGGGGCGAGCAGTACTTC	CASSGQGGEQYF
TRBJ2-7	TRBD1	-	TRBV5-5	TGTGCCAGCAGCCGTCCGGGACAGACAACCACCTACGAGCAGTACTTC	CASSRPGQTTTYEQYF
TRBJ2-3	TRBD2	-	TRBV2	TGTGCCAGCAGTGAAACGGGGGGGCCGACAGATACGCAGTATTTT	CASSETGGPTDTQYF
TRBJ2-2	-	-	TRBV7-9	TGTGCCAGCAGCTTTGGACAGTTTCCGAACACCGGGGAGCTGTTTTTT	CASSFGQFPNTGELFF
TRBJ2-1	-	-	TRBV3-1/TRBV3-2	TGTGCCAGCAGCCAAGGAGGGCGGTCCTACAATGAGCAGTTCTTC	CASSQGGRSYNEQFF
TRBJ1-3	-	-	TRBV7-7	TGTGCCAGCAGCTTAGCGGGGCGAGGAAACACCATATATTTT	CASSLAGRGNTIYF
TRBJ2-5	-	-	TRBV29-1	TGCAGCGGGTTTAGGCAGGGGCCCCAAGAGACCCAGTACTTC	CSGFRQGPQETQYF
TRBJ2-1	TRBD2	-	TRBV20-1	TGCAGTGCTTGGACTAGCGGGGGGCAGTTCTTC	CSAWTSGGQFF
TRBJ1-5	-	-	TRBV6-4	TGTGCCAGCAGACGTCCCAGGGAAAAGCCCCAGCATTTT	CASRRPREKPQHF
TRBJ1-2	TRBD1	-	TRBV6-5	TGTGCCAGCAGTCGGCAGGGGGCGGGCTATGGCTACACCTTC	CASSRQGAGYGYTF
TRBJ1-2	TRBD1	-	TRBV6-5	TGTGCCAGCAGTTACCGGACAGGGAACAGTAACTATGGCTACACCTTC	CASSYRTGNSNYGYTF
TRBJ2-3	TRBD1	-	TRBV24-1	TGTGCCACCAACAAGGGGGCGGGAGATACGCAGTATTTT	CATNKGAGDTQYF
TRBJ2-3	TRBD2	-	TRBV6-4	TGTGCCAGCAGTGAAAGCGGGGGGGCAGATACGCAGTATTTT	CASSESGGADTQYF
TRBJ2-3	TRBD1	-	TRBV6-5	TGTGCGGGGACAGAACAAAACACAGATACGCAGTATTTT	CAGTEQNTDTQYF
TRBJ2-3	-	-	TRBV10-1	TGCGCCAGCGCGGAGGGTTCCGGGGACACAGATACGCAGTATTTT	CASAEGSGDTDTQYF
TRBJ2-7	-	once	TRBV10-3	TGTGCCATCAGTGACCCATACGAGCAGTACTTC	CAISDPYEQYF
TRBJ2-7	-	-	TRBV28	TGTGCCAGCACCGAGGGTCCCTCCTACGAGCAGTACTTC	CASTEGPSYEQYF
TRBJ2-1	TRBD2	-	TRBV19	TGTGCCAGTAGTATAATGGGGCGGGGGACCTACAATGAGCAGTTCTTC	CASSIMGRGTYNEQFF
TRBJ1-5	TRBD1	-	TRBV2	TGTGCCAGCAGTCACAGGGGAGGCAATCAGCCCCAGCATTTT	CASSHRGGNQPQHF
TRBJ2-2	-	-	TRBV7-9	TGTGCCAGCAGCTTAACTACGGGACTGACTACCGGGGAGCTGTTTTTT	CASSLTTGLTTGELFF
TRBJ1-2	TRBD1	-	TRBV6-5	TGTGCCAGCAGAACAGGGGGGAATAACTATGGCTACACCTTC	CASRTGGNNYGYTF
TRBJ1-5	-	few	TRBV6-5	TGCGCCGCAAGAAGAGGGATCGGTCAGCCCCAGCATTTT	CAARRGIGQPQHF
TRBJ1-3	-	-	TRBV3-1/TRBV3-2	TGTGCCAGCAGCCAAGAATCCGCTGGAAACACCATATATTTT	CASSQESAGNTIYF
TRBJ2-7	-	-	TRBV10-3	TGTGCCATCTATTTTTTAGCGGATTACTACGAGCAGTACTTC	CAIYFLADYYEQYF
TRBJ2-3	-	-	TRBV5-4	TGTGCCAGCAGCTTGAACGGGGTAGACGATACGCAGTATTTT	CASSLNGVDDTQYF
TRBJ2-7	-	many	TRBV4-1	TGCGCCAGCAGCCCGAATGTGGCGGGCAAGGAGCAGTACTTC	CASSPNVAGKEQYF
TRBJ2-7	-	once	TRBV6-4	TGTGCCAGCAGTTTTTCGAGCTCCTACGAGCAGTACTTC	CASSFSSSYEQYF
TRBJ1-1	-	-	TRBV7-9	TGTGCCAGCAGCTTAGTTATTGAAGCTTTCTTT	CASSLVIEAFF